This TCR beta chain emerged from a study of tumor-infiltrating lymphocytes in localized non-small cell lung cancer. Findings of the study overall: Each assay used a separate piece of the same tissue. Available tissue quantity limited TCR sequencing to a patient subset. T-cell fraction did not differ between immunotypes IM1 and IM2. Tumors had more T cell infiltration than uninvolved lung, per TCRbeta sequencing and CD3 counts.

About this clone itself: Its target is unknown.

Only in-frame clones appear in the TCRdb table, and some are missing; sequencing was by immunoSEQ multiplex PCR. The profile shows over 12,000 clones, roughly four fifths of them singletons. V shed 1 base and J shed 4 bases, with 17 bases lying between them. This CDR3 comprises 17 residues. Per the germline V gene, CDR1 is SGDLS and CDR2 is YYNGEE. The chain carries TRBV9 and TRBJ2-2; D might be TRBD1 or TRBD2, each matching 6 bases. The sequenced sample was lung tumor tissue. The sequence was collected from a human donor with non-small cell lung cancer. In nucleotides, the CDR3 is TGTGCCAGCAGCGTAAGAAGGGGGGAAGAGGTCACCGGGGAGCTGTTTTTT. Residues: CASSVRRGEEVTGELFF.